Below are 13 T cell receptor beta chains sequenced from a single sample in a study of control samples from healthy donors and cancer patients. TCRdb's table, derived via immunoSEQ multiplex PCR, lists solely in-frame clones and lacks some. The sample contains about 220,000 clones, over 90% of which appear only once. The material sequenced was blood. Receptors were obtained from a man aged 50 to 59 in good health.

V is TRBV5-4 and J is TRBJ2-5; TRBD1 might be the D (6 bases). CDR1 and CDR2 (germline): SGHNT, YYREEE (reference sequence). Trimming left V 4 bases short and J 2 bases short, with 9 bases between. The CDR3 covers 13 residues. The CDR3 DNA reads as TGTGCCAGCAGCCCTCAGGGGCAAGAGACCCAGTACTTC. Translation: CASSPQGQETQYF.

V gene TRBV28 combines with J gene TRBJ2-2; D is possibly TRBD2 (7 bases). CDR3 length: 15 residues. Germline CDR1 is MDHEN and CDR2 is SYDVKM. Trimming removed 6 bases at V and 6 bases at J, with 17 bases between. CDR3 bases: TGTGCCAGCAGCCCCTCACGGCGGGGGCCCGGGGAGCTGTTTTTT. Translated: CASSPSRRGPGELFF.

In this sample, this clone turned up once. The chain has TRBV7-8 and TRBJ2-7; the D is unclear. Trimming removed 1 base from V and 5 bases from J, with 9 bases in between. Germline assignment: CDR1 SGHVS and CDR2 FQNEAQ. There are 13 residues in the CDR3. CDR3 sequence reads: CASSLEGRHEQYV. The CDR3 bases are TGTGCCAGCAGCTTAGAGGGTAGGCACGAGCAGTACGTC.

The CDR3 DNA is TGTGCCAGCAGCCGAGGGGGCGTCGTTGCAGATACGCAGTATTTT. It encodes CASSRGGVVADTQYF. The V gene is TRBV7-8, the J gene TRBJ2-3; 7 bases are shared with TRBD1. From germline, CDR1 is SGHVS and CDR2 FQNEAQ. V gave up 5 bases and J gave up 4 bases; unmatched junction bases: 9. The CDR3 sequence is 15 residues long. The entire variable domain, with the rest obtained from reference TRBV7-8 and TRBJ2-3, is as follows: GAGVSQSPRYKVAKRGQDVALRCDPISGHVSLFWYQQALGQGPEFLTYFQNEAQLDKSGLPSDRFFAERPEGSVSTLKIQRTQQEDSAVYLCASSRGGVVADTQYFGPGTRLTVL.

V and J are TRBV24-1 and TRBJ1-1; D gene uncertain. V was clipped by 5 bases and J by 2 bases, with 8 bases between them. The V gene's germline CDR1 is KGHDR and CDR2 SFDVKD. The CDR3 covers 13 residues. The CDR3: CATSGPGNTEAFF. The CDR3 DNA sequence: TGTGCCACCAGTGGGCCGGGAAACACTGAAGCTTTCTTT.

The table lists this clone with a few counts. This chain links TRBV11-2 with TRBJ1-3, with D unclear. The CDR3 covers 14 residues. Trimming stripped 4 bases from V and 4 bases from J, with 11 bases between. Germline-derived CDR1 and CDR2 are SGHAT and FQNNGV. CDR3 nucleotides: TGTGCCAGCAGCTCCGGGAGCCTAGGAAACACCATATATTTT. Its protein is CASSSGSLGNTIYF.

The V and J genes are TRBV7-6 and TRBJ2-5; 8 bases are shared with TRBD1. Losses at the gene ends were 5 bases for V and 5 bases for J; bases not matched to a gene: 7. Germline CDR1 is SGHVS and CDR2 is FNYEAQ. The CDR3 is made up of 14 amino acids. The CDR3 spells CASSGTGGWETQYF. The CDR3 DNA reads as TGTGCCAGCAGCGGAACAGGGGGGTGGGAGACCCAGTACTTC.

The chain employs TRBV5-1 and TRBJ1-1; D gene uncertain. The germline CDR1 and CDR2 sequences are SGHRS and YFSETQ. The CDR3 is 15 amino acids. V was cut by 0 bases and J by 4 bases, with 13 bases left in between. CDR3 nucleotides: TGCGCCAGCAGCTTGGATCCGGGGATGGGCACTGAAGCTTTCTTT. The encoded protein is CASSLDPGMGTEAFF.

The chain combines TRBV19 with TRBJ2-1; the D gene is possibly TRBD2 (5 bases). The ends were cut back, 7 bases at V and 12 bases at J, with 19 bases in the middle. The CDR3 runs 13 residues. The germline gives CDR1 LNHDA, CDR2 SQIVND (reference sequence). CDR3 coding DNA: TGTGCCAGTACACCAGGAGTCGGGATTGTGCAGTTCTTC. Protein product: CASTPGVGIVQFF.

The chain recombines TRBV21-1 with TRBJ1-4. TRBV21-1 is annotated as a pseudogene. The CDR3 has 18 amino acids. The DNA for the CDR3 is TGTGCCAGCAGCCTTGTTAGTCAGCCGGCGAGAACTAATGAAAAACTGTTTTTT. This gives the protein CASSLVSQPARTNEKLFF.

V and J are TRBV7-2 and TRBJ1-3, with 7 bases fitting TRBD1. Germline trimming cut 0 bases from V and 4 bases from J; bases unmatched to any gene: 6. The CDR3 has 16 residues. Germline V gene sequence: CDR1 SGHTA, CDR2 FQGNSA. The CDR3 spells CASSLAAPGGGNTIYF. CDR3 bases: TGTGCCAGCAGCTTAGCAGCCCCAGGGGGAGGAAACACCATATATTTT.

This sequence joins TRBV9 and TRBJ1-2; D is perhaps TRBD1 (6 bases). CDR1 is SGDLS and CDR2 is YYNGEE in the germline V gene. CDR3 length: 15 amino acids. Trimming stripped 0 bases from V and 0 bases from J, with 9 bases between. CDR3 sequence reads: CASSVVAGANYGYTF. The DNA of the CDR3 is TGTGCCAGCAGCGTAGTGGCAGGGGCTAACTATGGCTACACCTTC.

The chain recombines TRBV4-2 with TRBJ1-1; TRBD1 aligns across 8 bases. The CDR3 loop spans 10 amino acids. Per germline, CDR1 LGHNA and CDR2 YNFKEQ. V dropped 11 bases and J dropped 6; count of bases not matched to a gene: 2. CDR3 sequence reads: CAAGGSEAFF. In DNA form, the CDR3 reads TGTGCCGCAGGGGGCTCTGAAGCTTTCTTT.